This TCR beta chain comes out of a study of blood T cell repertoires in COVID-19. Study information: Samples taken during acute and convalescent COVID-19 were collected in the United States, Italy and Spain. Sample material is recorded as cDNA or gDNA derived from T cells, B-cell-depleted T cells, or PBMCs.

CDR3 length equals 11 residues. Trimming shortened V by 6 bases and J by 8 bases, and 10 bases separated the two germline ends. Generated by immunoSEQ multiplex PCR, the TCRdb table keeps only in-frame clones and is missing some. This repertoire shows about 33,000 clones, around 86% found once; its top ten account for 60% to 70%. The specimen was peripheral blood. J is TRBJ1-2 and V is TRBV12-3 or TRBV12-4, with D hard to call. This clonotype originated in a man between 65 and 80 years old with acute or convalescent COVID-19. The CDR3 DNA reads TGTGCCAGCAGCAATTTTGCGGGCTACACCTTC. This codes for CASSNFAGYTF.